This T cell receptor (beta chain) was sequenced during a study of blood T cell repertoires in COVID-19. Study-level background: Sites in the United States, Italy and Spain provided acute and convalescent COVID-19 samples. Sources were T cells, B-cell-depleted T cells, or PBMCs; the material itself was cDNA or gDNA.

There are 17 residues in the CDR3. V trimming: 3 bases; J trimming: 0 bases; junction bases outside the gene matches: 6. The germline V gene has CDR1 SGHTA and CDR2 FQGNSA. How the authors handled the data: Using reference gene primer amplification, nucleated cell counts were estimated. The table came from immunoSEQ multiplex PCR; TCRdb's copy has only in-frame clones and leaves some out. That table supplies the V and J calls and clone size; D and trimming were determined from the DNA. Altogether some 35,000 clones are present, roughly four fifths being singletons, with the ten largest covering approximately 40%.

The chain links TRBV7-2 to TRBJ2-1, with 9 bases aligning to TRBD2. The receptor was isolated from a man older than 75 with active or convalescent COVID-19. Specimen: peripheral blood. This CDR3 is CASSFQPGLASYNEQFF. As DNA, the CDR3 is TGTGCCAGCAGCTTCCAACCGGGACTAGCCTCCTACAATGAGCAGTTCTTC.